The text below deals with one TCR beta chain. Clones were read by immunoSEQ multiplex PCR, and TCRdb kept only the in-frame ones, dropping some. Among 150,000 to 200,000 clones listed, 65% to 90% were seen once. The sample originates from a study of blood T cell repertoires in COVID-19. Study-level information: Both acute and convalescent COVID-19 samples were obtained from the United States, Italy and Spain. PBMCs, B-cell-depleted T cells, or T cells were the source of the cDNA or gDNA that made up the material.

The CDR3 extends over 13 amino acids. The source material was peripheral blood. The TCR comes from a man in his sixties with acute or convalescent COVID-19. The chain has TRBV7-5 and TRBJ1-5. TRBV7-5 is classified as a pseudogene. The CDR3 protein is CVRSFNSNQPQHF. DNA of the CDR3: TGTGTCAGAAGCTTTAATAGCAATCAGCCCCAGCATTTT.